These 22 T cell receptor beta chains were sequenced from one sample in a study of immune evolution from preneoplasia to lung adenocarcinoma. Clones were sequenced by immunoSEQ multiplex PCR, and TCRdb holds only the in-frame ones, with some missing. The sample has some 5,500 clones, more than 75% seen once. Material: FFPE invasive lung adenocarcinoma tissue. The origin of the receptors is a person aged 50-75 years with lung adenocarcinoma.

J is TRBJ2-2 and V is TRBV7-3, with 8 bases lining up with TRBD2. V trimming: 5 bases; J trimming: 1 base; junction bases outside the gene matches: 12. CDR3 length: 18 residues. CDR1 is SGHTA, CDR2 FQGTGA, per germline. CDR3 loop: CASSPRSGAGGNTGELFF. DNA for the CDR3: TGTGCCAGCAGCCCCCGTTCAGGGGCGGGAGGGAACACCGGGGAGCTGTTTTTT.

The chain has TRBV9 and TRBJ2-5; 13 bases line up with TRBD2. The CDR3 spans 18 residues. V dropped 0 bases and J dropped 5; count of bases not matched to a gene: 10. Germline lookup yields CDR1 SGDLS and CDR2 YYNGEE. The CDR3: CASSVGTSGSGGYETQYF. For the CDR3, the DNA is TGTGCCAGCAGCGTAGGGACTAGCGGGAGCGGGGGGTACGAGACCCAGTACTTC. Variable domain in full (rest from reference TRBV9 and TRBJ2-5): DSGVTQTPKHLITATGQRVTLRCSPRSGDLSVYWYQQSLDQGLQFLIQYYNGEERAKGNILERFSAQQFPDLHSELNLSSLELGDSALYFCASSVGTSGSGGYETQYFGPGTRLLVL.

The rearrangement joins TRBV11-2 to TRBJ1-3, with TRBD1 matching 8 bases. V lost 5 bases and J lost 3; bases outside the gene matches: 9. Looked up from germline, CDR1 is SGHAT and CDR2 is FQNNGV. The CDR3 has 16 residues. CDR3: CASSDLTGAFGNTIYF. In nucleotides, the CDR3 is TGTGCCAGCAGCGATTTGACAGGGGCGTTTGGAAACACCATATATTTT.

This CDR3 is CASSLTGGSETQYF. Here the CDR3 DNA reads TGTGCCAGCAGTTTGACGGGAGGTTCAGAGACCCAGTACTTC. The chain links TRBV27 to TRBJ2-5; 7 bases are a match to TRBD2. The CDR3 is 14 residues long. Germline assignment: CDR1 MNHEY and CDR2 SMNVEV (reference sequence). Trimming took 3 bases from V and 4 from J; bases not matched to a gene: 5.

CDR3 amino acids: CAGNSGGSTDTQYF. The DNA of the CDR3 is TGTGCCGGAAATAGCGGGGGAAGCACAGATACGCAGTATTTT. V usage is TRBV2 and J usage is TRBJ2-3, with 9 positions matching TRBD2. The germline gives CDR1 SNHLY, CDR2 FYNNEI. Trimming cost V 11 bases and J 0 bases; bases outside gene matches: 6. This CDR3 spans 14 amino acids.

V is TRBV2 and J is TRBJ2-7; 8 positions agree with TRBD2. From germline, CDR1 is SNHLY and CDR2 FYNNEI. This CDR3 region has 14 residues. Trimming cost V 6 bases and J 6 bases; bases outside gene matches: 10. CDR3 protein: CASSAGTSFGEQYF. As DNA, the CDR3 is TGTGCCAGCAGCGCTGGGACTAGTTTCGGCGAGCAGTACTTC.

The chain uses TRBV30 and TRBJ2-1, with 9 positions matching TRBD2. J was trimmed by 4 bases and V by 0 bases; bases with no gene match: 7. The CDR3 loop spans 16 amino acids. Germline V gives CDR1 GTSNPN, CDR2 SVGIG (reference sequence). CDR3 in DNA: TGTGCCTGGAGTGTAGTTCTAGCGGGGATATACAATGAGCAGTTCTTC. Amino acid sequence: CAWSVVLAGIYNEQFF.

This chain joins TRBV5-1 and TRBJ1-1; 8 positions agree with TRBD1. The CDR3 extends over 14 amino acids. Germline V lookup: CDR1 SGHRS, CDR2 YFSETQ. The V and J ends lost 4 bases and 0 bases, in that order; junction bases with no gene match: 2. Written as DNA, the CDR3 is TGCGCCAGCAGCCCGGACAGGGTGAACACTGAAGCTTTCTTT. It is translated as CASSPDRVNTEAFF.

The V gene is TRBV19, the J gene TRBJ1-5, with 9 nucleotides matching TRBD1. J gave up 1 base and V 10 bases, and 8 bases lay outside the gene matches. This CDR3 has 15 residues. Germline V gene lookup returns CDR1 LNHDA and CDR2 SQIVND (reference sequence). In nucleotides, the CDR3 is TGTGCCACCACCCGGGACAGGGTAAGCAATCAGCCCCAGCATTTT. Translation: CATTRDRVSNQPQHF.

For the CDR3, the DNA is TGTGCCAGCAGCTTAGCCCCCCGTCGGGGCACAGATACGCAGTATTTT. Translation: CASSLAPRRGTDTQYF. The chain carries TRBV28 and TRBJ2-3, with no clear D. From germline, CDR1 is MDHEN and CDR2 SYDVKM. V lost 6 bases and J lost 1, with 17 bases in between. The CDR3 consists of 16 residues.

The chain uses TRBV2 and TRBJ2-4; either TRBD1 or TRBD2 may supply D (5 bases each). The CDR3 extends over 16 amino acids. The germline gives CDR1 SNHLY, CDR2 FYNNEI. V was pared by 7 bases and J by 0 bases, with 16 bases between. The CDR3 protein is CASMVEGFIAKNIQYF. CDR3 DNA: TGTGCCAGCATGGTTGAGGGGTTTATAGCCAAAAACATTCAGTACTTC.

This clone was seen only a few times. The chain combines TRBV5-1 with TRBJ1-5; tentative D call: TRBD1 (5 bases). The CDR3 spans 15 residues. Trimming removed 10 bases from V and 6 bases from J, with 23 bases in between. From germline, CDR1 is SGHRS and CDR2 YFSETQ. This CDR3 reads CAVHPIRRGAQPQHF. CDR3 bases: TGCGCCGTACACCCGATCCGGCGCGGGGCTCAGCCCCAGCATTTT.

This clone was observed a handful of times. The chain uses TRBV18 and TRBJ2-2; D remains ambiguous. The CDR3 runs to 12 residues. V shed 4 bases and J shed 5 bases, with 5 bases lying between them. In germline, CDR1 is KGHSH, CDR2 LQKENI. CDR3 sequence: CASSLVTGELFF. The CDR3 nucleotides read TGTGCCAGCTCACTTGTTACCGGGGAGCTGTTTTTT.

This chain uses TRBV5-1 with TRBJ2-5; 8 bases align to TRBD2. Germline V gives CDR1 SGHRS, CDR2 YFSETQ. V gave up 7 bases and J gave up 3 bases; unmatched junction bases: 5. The CDR3 sequence is 13 residues long. This CDR3 reads CASAPGLEETQYF. The DNA of the CDR3 is TGCGCCAGCGCTCCGGGACTAGAAGAGACCCAGTACTTC.

J is TRBJ2-7 and V is TRBV6-5; TRBD1 is a possible D gene (6 bases). The CDR3 runs 14 residues. Germline CDR1 reads MNHEY; CDR2 reads SVGAGI. V shed 10 bases and J shed 2 bases, with 18 bases lying between them. This CDR3 reads CATGPIDRPYEQYF. For the CDR3, the DNA is TGTGCCACCGGCCCCATCGACAGGCCCTACGAGCAGTACTTC.

This chain joins TRBV5-1 and TRBJ2-3; tentative D call: TRBD2 (6 bases). The germline CDR1 and CDR2 sequences are SGHRS and YFSETQ. The CDR3 is 15 residues long. The V gene lost 4 bases and the J gene lost 4 bases, with 16 bases spanning the gap. The CDR3 reads CASSIGGGGADTQYF. In nucleotides, the CDR3 is TGCGCCAGCAGCATTGGGGGAGGAGGCGCAGATACGCAGTATTTT.

This clone is a singleton in its sample. The chain uses TRBV7-8 and TRBJ2-2; TRBD2 matches 9 bases. This CDR3 contains 15 residues. The V gene end was trimmed by 4 bases and the J gene end by 2 bases; junction bases not matched to a gene: 2. Germline-derived CDR1 and CDR2 are SGHVS and FQNEAQ. The CDR3 nucleotides are TGTGCCAGCAGCTGGGGGACTAGCAACACCGGGGAGCTGTTTTTT. Its protein product is CASSWGTSNTGELFF.

CDR3 amino acids: CASSPFAGVYTQYF. The DNA of the CDR3 is TGTGCCAGCAGTCCGTTTGCGGGAGTGTATACGCAGTATTTT. The chain employs TRBV28 and TRBJ2-3; 7 bases match TRBD2. The germline CDR1 and CDR2 sequences are MDHEN and SYDVKM. CDR3 length: 14 amino acids. The junction had 9 bases not matched to a gene; V was cut back by 5 bases and J by 7 bases.

A single count supports this clone. The V gene is TRBV7-8, the J gene TRBJ2-7, with D possibly TRBD2 on 6 matching bases. The V and J ends lost 1 base and 0 bases respectively, with 19 bases between them. The CDR3 runs to 18 residues. CDR1 and CDR2 (germline): SGHVS, FQNEAQ. CDR3 sequence reads: CASSLGGFGRSDSYEQYF. CDR3 DNA: TGTGCCAGCAGCTTAGGTGGTTTTGGGAGGTCGGACTCCTACGAGCAGTACTTC.

The V call is TRBV27, the J call TRBJ2-5; possible D gene TRBD2, 5 bases. Looked up from germline, CDR1 is MNHEY and CDR2 is SMNVEV (reference sequence). V gave up 1 base and J gave up 4 bases, with 13 bases separating them. The CDR3 loop spans 15 amino acids. The CDR3 region is CASSLYAARAETQYF. The CDR3 DNA follows: TGTGCCAGCAGTTTATACGCAGCGCGGGCAGAGACCCAGTACTTC.

The gene calls are TRBV11-2 and TRBJ1-5; no reliable D call. Between the trimmed V and J ends, which lost 5 bases and 3 bases, there was a span of 8 bases. CDR3 length: 13 residues. Germline CDR1 is SGHAT and CDR2 is FQNNGV. CDR3 coding DNA: TGTGCCAGCAGCCGAGAGCCCAATCAGCCCCAGCATTTT. This gives the protein CASSREPNQPQHF.

The chain is built from TRBV21-1 and TRBJ2-7; TRBD1 is the table's D call and was not checked against the DNA. TRBV21-1 is marked as a pseudogene. The CDR3 totals 14 residues. CDR3 sequence: CASSNKTGLDEQYF. CDR3 nucleotides: TGTGCCAGCAGCAATAAGACAGGGTTGGACGAGCAGTACTTC.